This TCR beta chain was recorded in a study of T cell responses to AZD1222 COVID-19 vaccine. Whole-study context: Investigators merged groups given second doses at roughly 4 or roughly 12 weeks.

To note about this clone: Its antigen is currently unknown.

Study outcomes and limitations: White British people made up most donors, females outnumbered males, and clonal diversity was possibly underestimated. Repertoire samples came only from after the peak T cell response. Unmutated regions of variants are reportedly targeted by nearly half of spike-specific TCRs.

TCRdb's table, derived via immunoSEQ multiplex PCR, lists solely in-frame clones and lacks some. Of around 100,000 clones in the sample, 84% were seen once. V gave up 5 bases and J gave up 5 bases; unmatched junction bases: 13. The CDR3 contains 18 residues. Germline CDR1 reads SEHNR; CDR2 reads FQNEAQ (reference sequence). The specimen comprised peripheral blood, sampled on day 0 of AZD1222 vaccination. The chain joins TRBV7-9 to TRBJ2-7; 15 nucleotides agree with TRBD2. This TCR was recovered from an adult in good health. CDR3 DNA sequence: TGTGCCAGCAGCCCGGGGGGACTAGCGGGGGGCCCCTGGGACGAGCAGTACTTC. Translated, it gives CASSPGGLAGGPWDEQYF.